This T cell receptor beta chain was sequenced in a study of response to subunit inactivated influenza vaccine. One entry per CDR3 protein, called by TCRdb with MiXCR from the RT-PCR reads. The data contain about 800,000 distinct CDR3 sequences, 20% to 25% of them singletons. Concerning this clonotype: Its antigen is as yet unknown.

Study-wide results and limits: The authors put forward the suggestion that each seasonal influenza vaccination may bring in only a limited number of new T cells.

This TCR was sampled from a man in his fifties who received an inactivated influenza vaccine. The source was PBMCs from blood, collected around 5 days after vaccination.

Here the CDR3 DNA reads TGCAGTGCTATAAAACGGGCCTTGTGGGATCAGCCCCAGCATTTT. It translates to CSAIKRALWDQPQHF. The chain employs TRBV20-1 and TRBJ1-5, with D unresolved. The V gene's germline CDR1 is DFQATT and CDR2 SNEGSKA (reference sequence). Trimming cost V 4 bases and J 5 bases, with 18 bases left between them. This CDR3 spans 15 amino acids.